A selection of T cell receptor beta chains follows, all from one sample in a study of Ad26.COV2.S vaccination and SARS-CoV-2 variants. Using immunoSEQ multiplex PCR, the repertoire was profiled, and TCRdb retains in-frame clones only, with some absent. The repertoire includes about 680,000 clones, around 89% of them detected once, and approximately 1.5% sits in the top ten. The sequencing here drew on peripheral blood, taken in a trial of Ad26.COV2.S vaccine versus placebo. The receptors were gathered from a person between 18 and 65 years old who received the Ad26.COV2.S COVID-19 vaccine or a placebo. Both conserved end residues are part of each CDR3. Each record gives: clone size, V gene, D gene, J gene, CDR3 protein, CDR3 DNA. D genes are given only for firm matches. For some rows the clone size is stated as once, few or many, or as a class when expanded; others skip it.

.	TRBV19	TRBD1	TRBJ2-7	CASSNRGGYEQYF	TGTGCCAGTAGCAACAGGGGTGGTTACGAGCAGTACTTC
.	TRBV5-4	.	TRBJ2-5	CASSPRESQETQYF	TGTGCCAGCAGCCCGAGGGAGTCCCAAGAGACCCAGTACTTC
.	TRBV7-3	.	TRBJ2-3	CASSTGHRTDTQYF	TGTGCCAGCAGCACGGGACATCGCACAGATACGCAGTATTTT
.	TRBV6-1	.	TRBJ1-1	CASSEAGAGEAFF	TGTGCCAGCAGCGAAGCAGGGGCGGGTGAAGCTTTCTTT
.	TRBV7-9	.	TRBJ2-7	CASSLARGGQYEQYF	TGTGCCAGCAGCTTAGCGAGGGGGGGACAGTACGAGCAGTACTTC
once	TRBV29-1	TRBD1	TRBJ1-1	CSVEPGGVNTEAFF	TGCAGCGTTGAACCAGGGGGTGTGAACACTGAAGCTTTCTTT
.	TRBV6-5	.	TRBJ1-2	CASTHRGRGYTF	TGTGCCAGCACCCATCGGGGTCGTGGCTACACCTTC
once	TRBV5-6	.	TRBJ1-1	CASSFGQTEAFF	TGTGCCAGCAGCTTCGGACAGACTGAAGCTTTCTTT
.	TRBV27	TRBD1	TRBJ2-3	CASSATRGRESDTQYF	TGTGCCAGCAGTGCGACCAGGGGGCGCGAGTCAGATACGCAGTATTTT
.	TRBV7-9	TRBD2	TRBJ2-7	CASSPGTSPYEQYF	TGTGCCAGCAGCCCAGGGACTAGCCCTTACGAGCAGTACTTC
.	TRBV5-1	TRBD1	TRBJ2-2	CASRTGGFGGELFF	TGCGCCAGCAGGACAGGGGGCTTTGGCGGGGAGCTGTTTTTT
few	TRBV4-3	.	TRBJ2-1	CASSQGTGAYNEQFF	TGCGCCAGCAGCCAAGGTACCGGGGCTTACAATGAGCAGTTCTTC
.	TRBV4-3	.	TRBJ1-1	CASSQDLAGDEGEAFF	TGCGCCAGCAGCCAAGATCTTGCAGGGGATGAAGGTGAAGCTTTCTTT
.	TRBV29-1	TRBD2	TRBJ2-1	CSVAGGSGNNEQFF	TGCAGCGTTGCTGGCGGGAGCGGGAACAATGAGCAGTTCTTC
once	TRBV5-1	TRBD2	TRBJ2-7	CASSSLGVSAGEAPYEQYF	TGCGCCAGCAGCTCGTTGGGAGTTAGCGCGGGGGAGGCCCCCTACGAGCAGTACTTC
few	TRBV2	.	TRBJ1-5	CASSKQGVSNQPQHF	TGTGCCAGCAGTAAACAGGGTGTGAGCAATCAGCCCCAGCATTTT
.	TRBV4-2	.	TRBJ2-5	CASSRQGAGRGQETQYF	TGTGCCAGCAGCCGCCAGGGCGCCGGCAGGGGCCAAGAGACCCAGTACTTC
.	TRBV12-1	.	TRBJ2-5	CASSSSWRGWEQETQYF	TGTGCCAGCAGCTCATCCTGGCGAGGATGGGAACAAGAGACCCAGTACTTC
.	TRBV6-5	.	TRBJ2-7	CASSFQGQQGYEQYF	TGTGCCAGCAGTTTCCAGGGCCAGCAGGGCTACGAGCAGTACTTC
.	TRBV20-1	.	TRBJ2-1	CSASWAGVLNEQFF	TGCAGTGCTAGTTGGGCCGGGGTCCTGAATGAGCAGTTCTTC
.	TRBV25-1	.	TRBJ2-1	CASSESVGSYNEQFF	TGTGCCAGCAGTGAATCCGTCGGCTCTTACAATGAGCAGTTCTTC
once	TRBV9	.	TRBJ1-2	CASSLPAGYGYTF	TGTGCCAGCAGCCTGCCGGCGGGGTATGGCTACACCTTC
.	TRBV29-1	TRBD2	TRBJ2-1	CSARKTSGLSNEQFF	TGCAGCGCACGAAAGACTAGCGGGTTGTCGAATGAGCAGTTCTTC
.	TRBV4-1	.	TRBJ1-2	CASSQDGGWGYGYTF	TGCGCCAGCAGCCAAGATGGGGGCTGGGGCTATGGCTACACCTTC
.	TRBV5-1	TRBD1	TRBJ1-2	CASSQPGQVDGYTF	TGCGCCAGCAGCCAACCGGGACAGGTTGATGGCTACACCTTC
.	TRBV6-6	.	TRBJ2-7	CASSYSTSDYEQYF	TGTGCCAGCAGTTACTCGACAAGCGACTACGAGCAGTACTTC
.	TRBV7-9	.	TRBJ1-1	CASSLEGGYEGAFF	TGTGCCAGCAGCTTAGAAGGGGGATACGAAGGGGCTTTCTTT
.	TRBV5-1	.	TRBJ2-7	CASSDLPGRSYEQYF	TGCGCCAGCAGCGACCTCCCGGGACGGTCCTACGAGCAGTACTTC
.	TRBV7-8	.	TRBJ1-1	CASSLFEGAEAFF	TGTGCCAGCAGCTTATTTGAGGGAGCTGAAGCTTTCTTT
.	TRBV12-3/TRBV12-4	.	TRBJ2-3	CASSNRFSRYF	TGTGCCAGCAGCAACCGGTTCAGCAGGTATTTT
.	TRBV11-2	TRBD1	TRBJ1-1	CASSSTGGLGAFF	TGTGCCAGCAGCTCCACAGGGGGCTTAGGAGCTTTCTTT
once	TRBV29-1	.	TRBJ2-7	CNLRTRGGANYEQYF	TGCAACCTGAGGACCCGTGGGGGGGCCAACTACGAGCAGTACTTC
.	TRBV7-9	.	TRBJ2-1	CASTPGSNEQFF	TGTGCCAGCACCCCCGGAAGCAATGAGCAGTTCTTC
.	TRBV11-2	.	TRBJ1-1	CASSLELGGTEAFF	TGTGCCAGCAGCTTAGAGCTTGGGGGTACTGAAGCTTTCTTT
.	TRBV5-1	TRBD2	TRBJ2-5	CASSLGLAGAEETQYF	TGCGCCAGCAGCTTGGGGCTAGCGGGAGCAGAAGAGACCCAGTACTTC
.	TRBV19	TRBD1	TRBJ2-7	CASSRGQGARYEQYF	TGTGCCAGTAGTAGGGGACAGGGTGCAAGGTACGAGCAGTACTTC
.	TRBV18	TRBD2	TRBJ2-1	CASSPGLAVEQFF	TGTGCCAGCTCACCAGGCCTAGCGGTTGAGCAGTTCTTC
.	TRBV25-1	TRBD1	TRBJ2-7	CASRDSLYEQYF	TGTGCCAGCCGGGACAGCCTCTACGAGCAGTACTTC
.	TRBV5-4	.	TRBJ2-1	CASSLVGGGKDEQFF	TGTGCCAGCAGCTTGGTCGGAGGGGGGAAAGATGAGCAGTTCTTC
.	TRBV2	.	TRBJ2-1	CASMTSYTYNEQFF	TGTGCCAGCATGACTTCCTATACCTACAATGAGCAGTTCTTC
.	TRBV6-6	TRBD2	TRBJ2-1	CASSGSGILVNEQFF	TGTGCCAGCAGTGGCAGCGGGATTCTTGTCAATGAGCAGTTCTTC
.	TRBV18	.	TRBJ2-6	CASSRSEKGANVLTF	TGTGCCAGCTCACGGTCGGAGAAAGGGGCCAACGTCCTGACTTTC
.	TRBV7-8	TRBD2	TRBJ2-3	CASSFFGLAGITDTQYF	TGTGCCAGCAGCTTTTTTGGACTAGCGGGAATCACAGATACGCAGTATTTT
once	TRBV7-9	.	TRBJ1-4	CASSLPLPGAGLFF	TGTGCCAGCAGCTTACCACTCCCCGGGGCGGGACTGTTTTTT
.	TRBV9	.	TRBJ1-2	CASSQAQGYYGYTF	TGTGCCAGCAGCCAAGCTCAGGGATACTATGGCTACACCTTC
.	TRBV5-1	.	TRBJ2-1	CASSPRDGYNEQFF	TGCGCCAGCAGCCCCCGGGACGGATACAATGAGCAGTTCTTC
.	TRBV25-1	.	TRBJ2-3	CASSELGRGATDTQYF	TGTGCCAGCAGTGAACTCGGGCGCGGGGCCACAGATACGCAGTATTTT
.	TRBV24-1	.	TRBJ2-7	CATSEPDRYEQYF	TGTGCCACCAGTGAACCGGATCGATACGAGCAGTACTTC